This passage covers 10 T cell receptor beta chains from one sample sequenced in a study of cytomegalovirus exposure and HLA in healthy donors. Primers included in the PCR were 60 Vbeta and 13 Jbeta primers. Repertoires were generated with immunoSEQ multiplex PCR, while TCRdb's copy carries only in-frame clones and drops some. This sample carries 140,000 to 150,000 clones, around four fifths of them seen once, and the ten largest clones take 2.5% to 3%. Material for sequencing was PBMCs. These receptors were obtained from a female donor in good health and CMV-seronegative.

This chain links TRBV2 with TRBJ1-5; TRBD1 matches 9 bases. The CDR3 loop spans 17 amino acids. CDR1 is SNHLY and CDR2 is FYNNEI in the germline V gene. Unmatched junction bases numbered 12, after V lost 6 bases and J lost 3 bases. The CDR3 here is CASSEMGQGFNNQPQHF. The CDR3 coding sequence is TGTGCCAGCAGCGAAATGGGACAGGGTTTCAACAATCAGCCCCAGCATTTT.

The CDR3 sequence is CASSLVGNYEQYF. The CDR3 bases are TGCGCCAGCAGCTTGGTCGGAAACTACGAGCAGTACTTC. The rearrangement links TRBV5-1 to TRBJ2-5; no definite D call. Near its end, the DNA agrees better with TRBJ2-7, so the J call may be wrong. From germline, CDR1 is SGHRS and CDR2 YFSETQ. The CDR3 length is 13 residues.

The J gene is TRBJ2-1, the V gene TRBV27; D may be TRBD1 (6 bases). The V gene lost 6 bases and the J gene lost 0 bases, with 21 bases spanning the gap. Germline V CDR1 and CDR2: MNHEY, SMNVEV (reference sequence). The CDR3 is made up of 18 amino acids. The CDR3 region has the DNA TGTGCCAGCAGCTTTACGAAGCTACAGGGCAGCTCCTACAATGAGCAGTTCTTC. Protein product: CASSFTKLQGSSYNEQFF.

Of note for this clone: Relative to the germline gene, one junction end is altered; a read error may explain this. This chain joins TRBV7-9 and TRBJ1-2, with D possibly being TRBD1 (5 bases). The CDR3 length is 13 residues. The germline CDR1 and CDR2 sequences are SEHNR and FQNEAQ (reference sequence). The CDR3 bases are TGTTCCAGCGGGGGGGGGTCCTACTATGGCTACACCTTC. Protein: CSSGGGSYYGYTF. The entire variable domain, with the rest obtained from reference TRBV7-9 and TRBJ1-2, is as follows: DTGVSQNPRHKITKRGQNVTFRCDPISEHNRLYWYRQTLGQGPEFLTYFQNEAQLEKSRLLSDRFSAERPKGSFSTLEIQRTEQGDSAMYLCSSGGGSYYGYTFGSGTRLTVV.

This clone occurred a few times. The chain couples TRBV19 to TRBJ2-2; D is ambiguous. CDR1 and CDR2 from the germline V gene are LNHDA and SQIVND (reference sequence). Between the trimmed V and J ends, which lost 6 bases and 4 bases, there was a span of 12 bases. This CDR3 comprises 14 residues. In DNA, the CDR3 is TGTGCCAGTAGGAGCCCACTCTCCACCGGGGAGCTGTTTTTT. Its protein product is CASRSPLSTGELFF. Combining the CDR3 with reference TRBV19 and TRBJ2-2 gives the whole variable domain DGGITQSPKYLFRKEGQNVTLSCEQNLNHDAMYWYRQDPGQGLRLIYYSQIVNDFQKGDIAEGYSVSREKKESFPLTVTSAQKNPTAFYLCASRSPLSTGELFFGEGSRLTVL.

On this clone: A junction boundary mismatches the germline segment, possibly from a read error. In DNA form, the CDR3 reads TGTGCCAGCAGTTTTCCGGACAGGAACTATGGCTACCCCTTC. Translating it yields CASSFPDRNYGYPF. The chain links TRBV28 to TRBJ1-2; 7 bases align to TRBD1. CDR1 and CDR2 from the germline V gene are MDHEN and SYDVKM. This CDR3 is 14 amino acids long.

For this clone: The sample carries other DNA sequences with the same CDR3. The V gene is TRBV20-1, the J gene TRBJ1-1, with D unclear. Per the germline V gene, CDR1 is DFQATT and CDR2 is SNEGSKA (reference sequence). With 3 bases removed from V and 1 base from J, the gap between germline ends came to 3 bases. The CDR3 contains 11 residues. The CDR3 bases are TGCAGTGCTAGTAGGAACACTGAAGCTTTCTTT. Its translation is CSASRNTEAFF.

About this clone itself: The same CDR3 can be traced to other DNA sequences in this sample. The CDR3 here is CASSQGGSSYEQYF. CDR3 bases: TGCGCCAGCAGCCAAGGCGGCAGTTCCTACGAGCAGTACTTC. This sequence joins TRBV4-1 and TRBJ2-7; D is uncertain. This CDR3 is 14 amino acids long. The V end lost 1 base, the J end lost 1 base, and 8 bases lay between the germline ends. The germline gives CDR1 MGHRA, CDR2 YSYEKL.

The CDR3 reads CAWQGQSSNEKLFF. CDR3 DNA: TGTGCCTGGCAGGGACAGTCCTCTAATGAAAAACTGTTTTTT. V is TRBV30 and J is TRBJ1-4; 7 nucleotides line up with TRBD1. Germline CDR1 is GTSNPN and CDR2 is SVGIG (reference sequence). The CDR3 contains 14 residues. J gave up 3 bases and V 5 bases, and 6 bases lay outside the gene matches. Full variable domain (outside the CDR3, taken from reference TRBV30 and TRBJ1-4): SQTIHQWPATLVQPVGSPLSLECTVEGTSNPNLYWYRQAAGRGLQLLFYSVGIGQISSEVPQNLSASRPQDRQFILSSKKLLLSDSGFYLCAWQGQSSNEKLFFGSGTQLSVL.

This clone occurred a few times. The chain has TRBV5-1 and TRBJ1-2; D unresolved. The V gene lost 0 bases and the J gene lost 1 base, with 4 bases spanning the gap. The CDR3 loop spans 13 amino acids. Germline CDR1 is SGHRS and CDR2 is YFSETQ. The CDR3 DNA reads TGCGCCAGCAGCTTGGTAGATAACTATGGCTACACCTTC. This translates into CASSLVDNYGYTF.